This entry lists 8 T cell receptor beta chains sequenced from one sample in a study of control samples from healthy donors and cancer patients. Profiling relied on immunoSEQ multiplex PCR, and the TCRdb table lists in-frame clones only, not all of them. The profile shows around 250,000 clones, over 70% of them singletons. Sequencing used PBMCs. Every receptor here comes from a woman between 55 and 75 years old with lung cancer.

The V and J genes are TRBV5-8 and TRBJ2-1, with 7 positions matching TRBD1. V lost 6 bases, J lost 8 bases, and 8 bases stayed unmatched. Germline CDR1 and CDR2: SGHTS and YDEGEE. The length of the CDR3 is 13 residues. DNA of the CDR3: TGTGCCAGCACCCTACGACAGGGCGATGAGCAGTTCTTC. Amino acids: CASTLRQGDEQFF. The variable domain in full, with the rest retrieved from reference TRBV5-8 and TRBJ2-1, is EAGVTQSPTHLIKTRGQQATLRCSPISGHTSVYWYQQALGLGLQFLLWYDEGEERNRGNFPPRFSGRQFPNYSSELNVNALELEDSALYLCASTLRQGDEQFFGPGTRLTVL.

The chain links TRBV30 to TRBJ2-5; TRBD2 agrees at 7 bases. The CDR3 totals 12 residues. Per germline, CDR1 GTSNPN and CDR2 SVGIG (reference sequence). V dropped 0 bases and J dropped 6; count of bases not matched to a gene: 1. CDR3 in amino acids: CAWSVLAKTQYF. The CDR3 DNA sequence: TGTGCCTGGAGTGTACTAGCGAAGACCCAGTACTTC.

CDR3 amino acids: CASSQKTGSGGNIQYF. CDR3 nucleotide sequence: TGTGCCAGCAGCCAAAAGACAGGTTCCGGGGGTAACATTCAGTACTTC. The chain has TRBV4-2 and TRBJ2-4, with D perhaps TRBD1 or TRBD2 (6 bases each). CDR3 length: 16 residues. V dropped 2 bases and J dropped 7 bases, with 18 bases sitting between them. CDR1 and CDR2 from the germline V gene are LGHNA and YNFKEQ.

The V and J genes are TRBV19 and TRBJ2-1; D call uncertain. The V and J ends lost 5 bases and 0 bases respectively, with 14 bases between them. Looked up from germline, CDR1 is LNHDA and CDR2 is SQIVND (reference sequence). The CDR3 has 16 amino acids. CDR3 sequence reads: CASSPNPYGSYNEQFF. The CDR3 nucleotides are TGTGCCAGTAGTCCCAACCCCTACGGCTCCTACAATGAGCAGTTCTTC.

This chain joins TRBV15 and TRBJ1-5, with D uncertain. Trimming left V 5 bases short and J 2 bases short, with 7 bases between. Per germline, CDR1 LNHNV and CDR2 YYDKDF (reference sequence). The CDR3 contains 13 residues. The CDR3 is CATSGRGNQPQHF. In nucleotides, the CDR3 is TGTGCCACCAGCGGTCGGGGCAATCAGCCCCAGCATTTT.

Comments on this clone: A far larger clone is one nucleotide away, so this likely arose from a read error. The gene calls are TRBV7-8 and TRBJ1-6; D gene uncertain. V was shortened by 5 bases and J by 0 bases, with 11 bases between the two germline ends. The CDR3 runs 16 residues. CDR1 is SGHVS, CDR2 FQNEAQ, per germline. This chain's CDR3 is CASSPQEGSYNSPLHF. The CDR3 DNA follows: TGTGCCAGCAGCCCCCAGGAGGGCTCCTATAATTCACCCCTCCACTTT.

The chain is built from TRBV19 and TRBJ2-1; 14 positions match TRBD2. The length of the CDR3 is 16 residues. Germline V lookup: CDR1 LNHDA, CDR2 SQIVND (reference sequence). V trimming: 5 bases; J trimming: 9 bases; junction bases outside the gene matches: 9. The CDR3 sequence is CASSFQTSGRASEQFF. CDR3 DNA: TGTGCCAGTAGTTTCCAGACTAGCGGGAGGGCGAGTGAGCAGTTCTTC.

The chain uses TRBV13 and TRBJ2-1, with 10 bases fitting TRBD1. The J segment lost 4 bases and the V segment lost 5 bases, leaving 5 bases of the junction unmatched. The CDR3 runs 15 residues. The V gene's germline CDR1 is PRHDT and CDR2 FYEKMQ (reference sequence). The CDR3 region is CASSKPGQGYNEQFF. The CDR3 bases are TGTGCCAGCAGCAAACCGGGACAGGGGTACAATGAGCAGTTCTTC.